These 26 T cell receptor beta chains originate from one sample sequenced in a study of T cell repertoires in cytomegalovirus infection. No antigen has been identified for these receptors. Each CDR3 protein is one row after TCRdb ran MiXCR on the reads. The sample lists around 710,000 distinct CDR3 sequences, approximately 32% seen once, with 10% to 15% in the top ten. The specimen was cultured CD8+ T cells from PBMCs, collected from culture after CMV antigen stimulation. These receptors originate from a human donor in good health (CMV status not recorded). Some clones in this sample may be carry-over from other donors' samples.

The table lists this clonotype with a few counts. The genes are TRBV10-2 and TRBJ1-5; TRBD1 is a possible D gene (6 bases). The CDR3 runs 16 residues. Trimming left V 2 bases short and J 7 bases short, with 18 bases between. Germline values: CDR1 WSHSY, CDR2 SAAADI. CDR3 region: CASSEKMGGWGQPQHF. CDR3 nucleotides: TGCGCCAGCAGTGAGAAGATGGGGGGCTGGGGACAGCCCCAGCATTTT.

In this sample, this clonotype turned up a few times. DNA of the CDR3: TGTGCCAGCAGTGAGGTGGACAGTAACTATGGCTACACCTTC. This sequence encodes CASSEVDSNYGYTF. V and J are TRBV6-2 or TRBV6-3 and TRBJ1-2; TRBD1 is a possible D gene (6 bases). The germline V and J ends were trimmed by 5 bases and 1 base, with 11 bases remaining between them. The CDR3 is made up of 14 amino acids. CDR1 and CDR2 from the germline V gene are MNHEY and SVGEGT.

The chain combines TRBV6-6 with TRBJ2-7, with TRBD2 matching over 7 bases. The CDR3 extends over 15 amino acids. Trimming at V came to 2 bases and at J to 2 bases, leaving 6 bases not matched to a gene. Germline CDR1 MNHNY, CDR2 SVGAGI (reference sequence). The CDR3 DNA follows: TGTGCCAGCAGTTACGAGGGAGGGGCTCCCTACGAGCAGTACGTC. This codes for CASSYEGGAPYEQYV.

This clonotype was seen a few times. This chain uses TRBV4-1 with TRBJ2-1; tentative D call: TRBD2 (6 bases). V was pared by 0 bases and J by 0 bases, with 21 bases between. The germline CDR1 and CDR2 sequences are MGHRA and YSYEKL. The CDR3 sequence is 20 residues long. CDR3 coding DNA: TGCGCCAGCAGCCAAGATCATCTCTTCGGCGGGGACCCCTCCTACAATGAGCAGTTCTTC. As protein: CASSQDHLFGGDPSYNEQFF.

The V gene is TRBV10-3, the J gene TRBJ1-5; tentatively, D is TRBD1 (5 bases). The germline CDR1 and CDR2 sequences are ENHRY and SYGVKD. The V gene lost 2 bases and the J gene lost 3 bases, with 17 bases spanning the gap. This CDR3 comprises 17 residues. The CDR3 nucleotides read TGTGCCATCAGTGAGAGCAGGGAGAGGATAGTCAATCAGCCCCAGCATTTT. Encoded protein: CAISESRERIVNQPQHF.

The genes are TRBV7-3 and TRBJ2-1, with TRBD2 matching over 10 bases. This CDR3 is 15 amino acids long. The germline gives CDR1 SGHTA, CDR2 FQGTGA. The ends lost 5 bases at V and 5 bases at J; junction bases unmatched: 6. Here the CDR3 reads CASSIVAGGDNEQFF. DNA of the CDR3: TGTGCCAGCAGCATTGTAGCGGGGGGAGACAATGAGCAGTTCTTC.

This clonotype was counted a few times. The chain couples TRBV9 to TRBJ2-1; 9 nucleotides align to TRBD2. The germline V gene has CDR1 SGDLS and CDR2 YYNGEE. This CDR3 is 13 amino acids long. The J segment lost 8 bases and the V segment lost 2 bases, leaving 2 bases of the junction unmatched. The CDR3 region is CASSVPSGDEQFF. DNA of the CDR3: TGTGCCAGCAGCGTTCCTAGCGGGGATGAGCAGTTCTTC.

In this sample, this clonotype turned up many times. The chain joins TRBV7-9 to TRBJ2-3; D not resolved. The germline CDR1 and CDR2 sequences are SEHNR and FQNEAQ (reference sequence). The V and J ends lost 4 bases and 5 bases respectively, with 7 bases between them. CDR3 length: 12 residues. The CDR3 nucleotides read TGTGCCAGCAGCTCCGGCGGAGATACGCAGTATTTT. Translating gives CASSSGGDTQYF. The full variable domain, with the rest looked up from reference TRBV7-9 and TRBJ2-3, is DTGVSQNPRHKITKRGQNVTFRCDPISEHNRLYWYRQTLGQGPEFLTYFQNEAQLEKSRLLSDRFSAERPKGSFSTLEIQRTEQGDSAMYLCASSSGGDTQYFGPGTRLTVL.

The V and J genes are TRBV25-1 and TRBJ2-3; 12 positions match TRBD2. The CDR3 consists of 18 residues. Germline lookup yields CDR1 MGHDK and CDR2 SYGVNS. The V segment lost 2 bases and the J segment 6 bases; nucleotides outside the gene matches: 12. As DNA, the CDR3 is TGTGCCAGCAGTGAAAGGTCTAGCGGGGGGGCCCATTCCGATACGCAGTATTTT. Its protein product is CASSERSSGGAHSDTQYF.

This rearrangement joins TRBV7-2 to TRBJ1-1; TRBD1 is a possible D gene (5 bases). V was cut by 5 bases and J by 5 bases, with 18 bases left in between. Germline CDR1 is SGHTA and CDR2 is FQGNSA. CDR3 length equals 15 residues. This CDR3 is CASSISVGGRTEAFF. The CDR3 DNA reads as TGTGCCAGCAGCATTTCGGTGGGGGGGAGGACTGAAGCTTTCTTT.

In regard to this clonotype: One base away lies a much larger clone, so this may be a sequencing read error. V gene TRBV5-1 combines with J gene TRBJ1-1, with 10 bases that match TRBD1. The V gene's germline CDR1 is SGHRS and CDR2 YFSETQ. The CDR3 has 15 amino acids. The DNA of the CDR3 is TGCGCCAGCAGCTTGGCCGGGACAGGGGACACTGAAGCTTACTTT. Amino acid sequence: CASSLAGTGDTEAYF.

Regarding this clonotype: A much larger clone differs from this one at a single base, so this may be a read error. The chain is built from TRBV7-2 and TRBJ1-3; TRBD1 matches at 7 bases. The CDR3 is made up of 15 amino acids. J gave up 6 bases and V 5 bases, and 10 bases lay outside the gene matches. Per the germline V gene, CDR1 is SGHTA and CDR2 is FQGNSA. CDR3 nucleotides: TGTGCCAGCAGCCCCGACAGGGACGGTGAAAACACCATATATTTT. It is translated as CASSPDRDGENTIYF. The whole variable domain, remainder taken from reference TRBV7-2 and TRBJ1-3, is GAGVSQSPSNKVTEKGKDVELRCDPISGHTALYWYRQSLGQGLEFLIYFQGNSAPDKSGLPSDRFSAERTGGSVSTLTIQRTQQEDSAVYLCASSPDRDGENTIYFGEGSWLTVV.

The chain links TRBV15 to TRBJ2-1; D might be TRBD2 (5 bases). The germline V gene has CDR1 LNHNV and CDR2 YYDKDF (reference sequence). The CDR3 runs 13 residues. Trimming removed 4 bases from V and 5 bases from J, with 9 bases in between. CDR3 in DNA: TGTGCCACCAGCATGACGGGGAACAATGAGCAGTTCTTC. As protein: CATSMTGNNEQFF.

This rearrangement joins TRBV7-6 to TRBJ1-3; no firm D call. The V gene lost 4 bases and the J gene lost 0 bases, with 10 bases spanning the gap. The CDR3 runs 15 residues. The germline V gene encodes CDR1 SGHVS and CDR2 FNYEAQ. In DNA form, the CDR3 reads TGTGCCAGCAGCTCAGATAAGAACTCTGGAAACACCATATATTTT. Its translation is CASSSDKNSGNTIYF.

The table lists this clonotype with a few counts. The genes are TRBV4-2 and TRBJ2-1, with D uncertain. The CDR3 length is 16 residues. CDR1 and CDR2 (germline): LGHNA, YNFKEQ. Trimming cost V 1 base and J 0 bases, with 10 bases left between them. The CDR3 is CASSQVDLSSYNEQFF. The CDR3 nucleotides read TGTGCCAGCAGCCAAGTCGACCTAAGCTCCTACAATGAGCAGTTCTTC.

A few counts support this clonotype. The chain is built from TRBV6-2 or TRBV6-3 and TRBJ1-5; no clear D. V lost 8 bases, J lost 4 bases, and 9 bases lay in between. The CDR3 runs to 12 residues. Germline CDR1 MNHEY, CDR2 SVGEGT. Here the CDR3 DNA reads TGTGCCAGCGCCTTGTCGAATCAGCCCCAGCATTTT. It translates to CASALSNQPQHF.

The chain uses TRBV3-1 and TRBJ2-5; D may be TRBD2 (6 bases). The V gene's germline CDR1 is LGHDT and CDR2 YNNKEL (reference sequence). V dropped 1 base and J dropped 0 bases, with 12 bases sitting between them. The CDR3 is 16 residues long. CDR3 sequence (DNA): TGTGCCAGCAGCCAAGGGGCTAGCGCCTACCAAGAGACCCAGTACTTC. Its translation is CASSQGASAYQETQYF.

The chain joins TRBV20-1 to TRBJ1-2; TRBD1 aligns across 8 bases. J was trimmed by 1 base and V by 1 base; bases with no gene match: 11. The CDR3 extends over 17 amino acids. Germline assignment: CDR1 DFQATT and CDR2 SNEGSKA (reference sequence). The CDR3 region has the DNA TGCAGTGCTAGAGCCCGGGGACGGACAGGGATTAACTATGGCTACACCTTC. Its protein product is CSARARGRTGINYGYTF.

This clonotype was observed a few times. The rearrangement joins TRBV5-5 to TRBJ1-2, with a weak D call TRBD1 (5 bases). Trimming pared 1 base from V and 3 bases from J, leaving 10 bases between. The CDR3 is 14 residues long. Germline V gives CDR1 SGHKS, CDR2 YYEKEE (reference sequence). CDR3 region: CASSLSQGYYGYTF. The CDR3 nucleotides are TGTGCCAGCAGCTTGTCGCAGGGATACTATGGCTACACCTTC.

The chain uses TRBV7-9 and TRBJ1-1; D is uncertain. Per germline, CDR1 SEHNR and CDR2 FQNEAQ (reference sequence). V lost 5 bases and J 0 bases, leaving 16 bases between the germline ends. The CDR3 has 16 amino acids. CDR3 nucleotide sequence: TGTGCCAGCAGCGCGCGCGGGAACCCCATGAACACTGAAGCTTTCTTT. Protein product: CASSARGNPMNTEAFF.

This clonotype was picked up a small number of times. V is TRBV7-6 and J is TRBJ2-5; 12 bases are a match to TRBD2. Unmatched junction bases numbered 9, after V lost 5 bases and J lost 5 bases. The germline V gene has CDR1 SGHVS and CDR2 FNYEAQ. The CDR3 has 16 residues. CDR3 in DNA: TGTGCCAGCAGCAGTCGGACTAGCGGGGAAAGCGAGACCCAGTACTTC. It yields the protein CASSSRTSGESETQYF.

The CDR3 sequence is CASSLDSRVNEQFF. CDR3 bases: TGCGCCAGCAGCTTAGACAGCAGGGTCAATGAGCAGTTCTTC. V and J are TRBV5-1 and TRBJ2-1; possibly TRBD1 for D (5 bases). The CDR3 contains 14 residues. The V gene's germline CDR1 is SGHRS and CDR2 YFSETQ. V was trimmed by 2 bases and J by 6 bases, leaving 12 bases between them.

This clonotype was detected only once. CDR3 nucleotide sequence: TGTGCCAGCAGCTCCGCCGGGACAGGGAACACCGGGGAGCTGTTTTTT. As protein: CASSSAGTGNTGELFF. The chain couples TRBV9 to TRBJ2-2; TRBD1 aligns across 8 bases. V lost 4 bases, J lost 1 base, and 6 bases stayed unmatched. The CDR3 loop spans 16 amino acids. Germline V gene lookup returns CDR1 SGDLS and CDR2 YYNGEE.

A few counts support this clonotype. The rearrangement links TRBV7-9 to TRBJ2-7, with D uncertain. V was clipped by 5 bases and J by 3 bases, with 11 bases between them. Per germline, CDR1 SEHNR and CDR2 FQNEAQ (reference sequence). The CDR3 runs 13 residues. The CDR3 loop is CASSPGQDYEQYV. DNA for the CDR3: TGTGCCAGCAGCCCGGGCCAGGACTACGAGCAGTACGTC.

This clonotype showed up many times. The chain combines TRBV7-9 with TRBJ2-2, with D unclear. The CDR3 has 14 residues. V was trimmed by 4 bases and J by 3 bases, leaving 9 bases between them. Germline lookup yields CDR1 SEHNR and CDR2 FQNEAQ (reference sequence). CDR3 in DNA: TGTGCCAGCAGCTCTCTGCAGTACACCGGGGAGCTGTTTTTT. Amino acids: CASSSLQYTGELFF.

The rearrangement uses TRBV7-9 and TRBJ2-2, with 12 bases aligning to TRBD2. Germline V gives CDR1 SEHNR, CDR2 FQNEAQ (reference sequence). V trimming: 6 bases; J trimming: 3 bases; junction bases outside the gene matches: 2. The CDR3 contains 15 residues. The CDR3 DNA follows: TGTGCCAGCAGAGGACTAGCGGGGTACACCGGGGAGCTGTTTTTT. Translating gives CASRGLAGYTGELFF.